Listed below are T cell receptor beta chains from one sample, sequenced in a study of Ad26.COV2.S vaccination and SARS-CoV-2 variants. Assay: immunoSEQ multiplex PCR; the TCRdb copy retains only in-frame clones and omits some. The table records around 500,000 clones, 70% to 90% of them present only once. The sequencing here drew on peripheral blood, taken in a trial of Ad26.COV2.S vaccine versus placebo. Every receptor here comes from a person aged 18 to 59 who received the Ad26.COV2.S COVID-19 vaccine or a placebo. The CDR3 runs from the conserved cysteine through the conserved F or W. A D gene is named only where the DNA matches it firmly. Clone size is shown for a subset of rows, as once, few, many or a class of expanded clone.

D,size,J,V,length,DNA,CDR3
.,.,TRBJ1-2,TRBV5-1,13,TGCGCCAGCAGCTTGCTAGGGAACTATGGCTACACCTTC,CASSLLGNYGYTF
TRBD2,.,TRBJ2-1,TRBV2,16,TGTGCCAGCAGTGACCGAGGACTAGCGGGAGTCATGCGGGAGTTCTTC,CASSDRGLAGVMREFF
.,.,TRBJ1-5,TRBV6-6,13,TGTGCCAGCAGAACTGATGGGGCTCAGCCCCAGCATTTT,CASRTDGAQPQHF
.,.,TRBJ2-7,TRBV18,14,TGTGCCAGCTCACCACCGGGATCCAACTACGAGCAGTACTTC,CASSPPGSNYEQYF
.,.,TRBJ2-5,TRBV5-1,15,TGCGCCAGCAGCTTGGACAGCGGACGGAGAGAGACCCAGTACTTC,CASSLDSGRRETQYF
.,.,TRBJ2-1,TRBV7-3,16,TGTGCCAGCAGCTTAATCTCCGGGAGTCCCTACAATGAGCAGTTCTTC,CASSLISGSPYNEQFF
.,.,TRBJ2-2,TRBV19,14,TGTGCCAGTAGTCGACTGACGTCCACCGGGGAGCTGTTTTTT,CASSRLTSTGELFF
TRBD1,.,TRBJ1-5,TRBV6-1,17,TGTGCCAGCAGCGAAACGGTGGACAGGGGGAGCAATCAGCCCCAGCATTTT,CASSETVDRGSNQPQHF
.,once,TRBJ2-7,TRBV30,16,TGTGCCCGAAGCAACGGGGGTCCGTTAGTCGCCGACGAGCAGTACTTC,CARSNGGPLVADEQYF
.,.,TRBJ1-1,TRBV6-5,13,TGTGCCAGCAGTTACCGTGGCCTTCGTGGAGCTTTCTTT,CASSYRGLRGAFF
.,.,TRBJ1-1,TRBV6-6,15,TGTGCCAGCACCCTCGCACGGCGGCTGAACACTGAAGCTTTCTTT,CASTLARRLNTEAFF
.,.,TRBJ2-7,TRBV4-3,17,TGCGCCAGCAGCCAAGCCCCAGTGCTGGCTAGCTCCTACGAGCAGTACTTC,CASSQAPVLASSYEQYF
.,.,TRBJ1-3,TRBV7-9,15,TGTGCCAGCAGCCCACGAGGGGTCTCTGGAAACACCATATATTTT,CASSPRGVSGNTIYF
.,.,TRBJ1-4,TRBV15,15,TGTGCCACCAGCAGAGTTCGGCAGGGGAATGAAAAACTGTTTTTT,CATSRVRQGNEKLFF
.,few,TRBJ1-2,TRBV5-4,13,TGTGCCAGCAATTTCCACGGAAACTATGGCTACACCTTC,CASNFHGNYGYTF
.,.,TRBJ1-2,TRBV7-9,11,TGTGCCAGCAGCTTACAGGGAGGCTACACCTTC,CASSLQGGYTF
TRBD1,few,TRBJ1-2,TRBV7-2,15,TGTGCCAGCAGCACGGGGACAGCCTTTAGCTATGGCTACACCTTC,CASSTGTAFSYGYTF
TRBD1,few,TRBJ2-7,TRBV15,15,TGTGCCACCAGCAGAGCCGGGACAGGGACGAGTGAGCAGTACTTC,CATSRAGTGTSEQYF
TRBD2,once,TRBJ2-5,TRBV19,14,TGTGCCAGTACGGGTAGCGGGGGCTCCGGGACCCAGTACTTC,CASTGSGGSGTQYF
.,.,TRBJ1-2,TRBV4-2,18,TGTGCCAGCAGCCAAGTAGAAGTTGGGTACAGGGCTGGGGGTGGCTACACCTTC,CASSQVEVGYRAGGGYTF
.,.,TRBJ2-7,TRBV2,15,TGTGCCAGCAGTGATCCGGGCGGCTTTTCCTACGAGCAGTACTTC,CASSDPGGFSYEQYF
.,once,TRBJ2-1,TRBV2,15,TGTGCCAGCAGTTCATCTAGCTCCTATAACAATGAGCAGTTCTTC,CASSSSSSYNNEQFF
.,once,TRBJ2-7,TRBV7-8,14,TGTGCCAGCAGCTTAGCAGACTTCTCCTACGAGCAGTACTTC,CASSLADFSYEQYF
TRBD1,.,TRBJ2-1,TRBV30,19,TGTGCCTGGAACCGGGACAGGGGGCTGCGGGGAGTGGGACTCAATGAGCAGTTCTTC,CAWNRDRGLRGVGLNEQFF
.,.,TRBJ1-1,TRBV2,14,TGTGCCAGCAGTGATGACCGGTTGGGGACTGAAGCTTTCTTT,CASSDDRLGTEAFF
.,.,TRBJ1-1,TRBV29-1,13,TGCAGTGCCACTGGACGGGAGGGCACTGAAGCTTTCTTT,CSATGREGTEAFF
.,.,TRBJ1-3,TRBV18,15,TGTGCCAGCTCACCAACAGAGAGCTCTGGAAACACCATATATTTT,CASSPTESSGNTIYF
TRBD2,few,TRBJ2-1,TRBV29-1,14,TGCAGCGTTGGAACTAGCGGGAGCGGGAATGAGCAGTTCTTC,CSVGTSGSGNEQFF
.,once,TRBJ1-5,TRBV19,13,TGTGCCAGTAGGCGGGACAGCAATCAGCCCCAGCATTTT,CASRRDSNQPQHF
.,.,TRBJ1-2,TRBV7-9,15,TGTGCCAGCAGCCTTAGTAGAGCGGAAGGGGATGGCTACACCTTC,CASSLSRAEGDGYTF
.,.,TRBJ2-7,TRBV10-3,13,TGTGCCATCAGTGCCCGGGACTTCCACGAGCAGTACTTC,CAISARDFHEQYF
.,.,TRBJ1-6,TRBV6-5,14,TGTGCCAGCAGTCACAGGGACTCAAGCTCACCCCTCCACTTT,CASSHRDSSSPLHF
.,once,TRBJ2-1,TRBV5-1,14,TGCGCCAGCAGCGAGACCCCGGGCAGTAATGAGCAGTTCTTC,CASSETPGSNEQFF
.,.,TRBJ2-7,TRBV20-1,11,TGCAGTGCTAGAGACGGCTACGAGCAGTACTTC,CSARDGYEQYF
TRBD1,.,TRBJ1-4,TRBV2,14,TGTGCCAGCAGAGAAACAGGGGGGCCTGAAAAACTGTTTTTT,CASRETGGPEKLFF
.,once,TRBJ1-1,TRBV6-6,15,TGTGCCAGCAGTAATCCCCACGGGGGGAACACTGAAGCTTTCTTT,CASSNPHGGNTEAFF
.,.,TRBJ2-2,TRBV3-1/TRBV3-2,20,TGTGCCAGCAGCCAAGGGGAAGACCTGCCGGGACGGACTTACACCGGGGAGCTGTTTTTT,CASSQGEDLPGRTYTGELFF
.,few,TRBJ1-6,TRBV3-1/TRBV3-2,13,TGTGCCAGCAGCCAAGATACAGTGGCGCCCCTCCACTTT,CASSQDTVAPLHF
TRBD2,.,TRBJ2-3,TRBV15,15,TGTGCCACCAGCAGGACTAGCGGGGGGGCAAATACGCAGTATTTT,CATSRTSGGANTQYF
TRBD2,.,TRBJ2-1,TRBV7-2,17,TGTGCCAGCAGCTCTAACCTTCTAGCGGGAGGGGGTGGTGAGCAGTTCTTC,CASSSNLLAGGGGEQFF
TRBD2,.,TRBJ2-2,TRBV5-1,13,TGCGCCACCAGGACTAGCGGAACCGGGGAGCTGTTTTTT,CATRTSGTGELFF
.,.,TRBJ1-1,TRBV11-2,12,TGTGCCAGCAGCTTAGTCGGGACTGAAGCTTTCTTT,CASSLVGTEAFF
.,once,TRBJ1-4,TRBV19,15,TGTGCCAGTAGTAGCGTGCAGTTGGCCGGGGAAAAACTGTTTTTT,CASSSVQLAGEKLFF
.,once,TRBJ1-1,TRBV12-3/TRBV12-4,13,TGTGCCAGCAGTTTTGGGAGGAACACTGAAGCTTTCTTT,CASSFGRNTEAFF
.,.,TRBJ1-6,TRBV27,15,TGTGCCAGCAGTTTATGGGGCCTGGGGGGCTCACCCCTCCACTTT,CASSLWGLGGSPLHF
.,.,TRBJ2-7,TRBV6-2/TRBV6-3,16,TGTGCCAGCAGTTACTCGTGGGGGCGGGACTCCTACGAGCAGTACTTC,CASSYSWGRDSYEQYF
.,.,TRBJ1-2,TRBV14,12,TGTGCCAGCAGCCAGGGGAACTATGGCTACACCTTC,CASSQGNYGYTF
.,.,TRBJ2-3,TRBV2,12,TGTGCCAGCAGTGTCTACACAGATACGCAGTATTTT,CASSVYTDTQYF